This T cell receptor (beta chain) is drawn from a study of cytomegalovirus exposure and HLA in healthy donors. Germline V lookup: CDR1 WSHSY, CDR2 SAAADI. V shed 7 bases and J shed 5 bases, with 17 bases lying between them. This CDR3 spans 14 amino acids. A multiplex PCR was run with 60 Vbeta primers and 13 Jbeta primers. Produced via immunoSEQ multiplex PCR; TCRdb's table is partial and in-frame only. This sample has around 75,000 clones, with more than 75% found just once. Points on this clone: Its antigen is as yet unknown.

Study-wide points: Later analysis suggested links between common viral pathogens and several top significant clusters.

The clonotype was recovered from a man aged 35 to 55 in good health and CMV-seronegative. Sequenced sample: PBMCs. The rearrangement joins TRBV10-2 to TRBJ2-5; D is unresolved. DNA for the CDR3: TGCGCCAGCACACCCTCGAATAGTATGGAGACCCAGTACTTC. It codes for CASTPSNSMETQYF.